Included here is one TCR beta chain sequence, with context. This record comes from a study of blood T cell repertoires in COVID-19. Study background: Both acute and convalescent COVID-19 samples were obtained from the United States, Italy and Spain.

Clones were read by immunoSEQ multiplex PCR, and TCRdb kept only the in-frame ones, dropping some. The profile covers about 250,000 clones, with roughly nine tenths appearing a single time and under 3.5% taken by the ten largest. Symptom resolution, clearance, or two negative PCRs marked the recovered donors of Cohort 3. This CDR3 spans 16 amino acids. CDR1 SGHTA and CDR2 FQGTGA come from the germline V gene. The V and J ends lost 5 bases and 2 bases respectively, with 16 bases between them. The V call is TRBV7-3, the J call TRBJ2-1, with a weak D call TRBD2 (6 bases). Sequencing was performed on PBMCs or T cells enriched from blood (not recorded which). This TCR was recovered from a woman in her forties or fifties who had recovered from COVID-19. CDR3 loop: CASSQGYAGTYNEQFF. CDR3 nucleotide sequence: TGTGCCAGCAGCCAGGGATACGCGGGAACCTACAATGAGCAGTTCTTC.